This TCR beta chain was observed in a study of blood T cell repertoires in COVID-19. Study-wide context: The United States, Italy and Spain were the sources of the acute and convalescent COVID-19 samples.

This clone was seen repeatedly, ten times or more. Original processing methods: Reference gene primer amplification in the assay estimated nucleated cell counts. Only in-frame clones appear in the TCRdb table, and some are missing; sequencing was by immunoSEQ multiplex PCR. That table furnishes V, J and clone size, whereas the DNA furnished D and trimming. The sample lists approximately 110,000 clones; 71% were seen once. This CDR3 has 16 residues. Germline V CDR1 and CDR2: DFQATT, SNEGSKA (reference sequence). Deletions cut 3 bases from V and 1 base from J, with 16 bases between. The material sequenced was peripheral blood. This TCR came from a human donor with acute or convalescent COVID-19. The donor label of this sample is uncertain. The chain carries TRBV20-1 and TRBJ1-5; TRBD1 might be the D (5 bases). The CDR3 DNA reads TGCAGTGCTAGTCCCTCTTCGGGGGTGAGCAATCAGCCCCAGCATTTT. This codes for CSASPSSGVSNQPQHF.